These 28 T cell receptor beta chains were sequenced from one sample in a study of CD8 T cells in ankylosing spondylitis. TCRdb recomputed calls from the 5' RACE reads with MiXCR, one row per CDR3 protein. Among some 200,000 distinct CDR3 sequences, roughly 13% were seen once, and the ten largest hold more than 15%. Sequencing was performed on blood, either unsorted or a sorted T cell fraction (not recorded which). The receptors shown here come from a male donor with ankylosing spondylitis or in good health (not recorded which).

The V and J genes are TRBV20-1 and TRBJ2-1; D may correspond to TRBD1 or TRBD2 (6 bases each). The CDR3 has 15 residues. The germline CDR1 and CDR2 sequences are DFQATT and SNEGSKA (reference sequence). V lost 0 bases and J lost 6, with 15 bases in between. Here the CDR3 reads CSARDEGDLGNEQFF. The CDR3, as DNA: TGCAGTGCTAGAGATGAGGGGGACTTAGGCAATGAGCAGTTCTTC.

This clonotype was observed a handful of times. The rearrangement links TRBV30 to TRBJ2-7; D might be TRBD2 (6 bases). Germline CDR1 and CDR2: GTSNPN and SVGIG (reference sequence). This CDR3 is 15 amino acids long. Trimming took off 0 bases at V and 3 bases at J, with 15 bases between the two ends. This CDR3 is CAWSVFATEGYEQYF. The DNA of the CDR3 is TGTGCCTGGAGTGTATTCGCGACGGAGGGCTACGAGCAGTACTTC.

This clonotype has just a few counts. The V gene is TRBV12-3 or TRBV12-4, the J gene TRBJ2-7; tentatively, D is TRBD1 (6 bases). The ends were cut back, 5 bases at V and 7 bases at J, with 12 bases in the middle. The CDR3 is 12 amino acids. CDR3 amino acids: CASSTTGWEQYF. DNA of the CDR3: TGTGCCAGCAGTACGACAGGATGGGAGCAGTACTTC.

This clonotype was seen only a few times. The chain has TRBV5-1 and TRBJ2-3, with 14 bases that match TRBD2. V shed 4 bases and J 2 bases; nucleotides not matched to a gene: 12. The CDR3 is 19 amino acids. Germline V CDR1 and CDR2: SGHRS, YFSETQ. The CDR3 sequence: CASSPGLAGGTPHTDTQYF. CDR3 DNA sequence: TGCGCCAGCAGCCCAGGACTAGCGGGGGGCACCCCCCACACAGATACGCAGTATTTT.

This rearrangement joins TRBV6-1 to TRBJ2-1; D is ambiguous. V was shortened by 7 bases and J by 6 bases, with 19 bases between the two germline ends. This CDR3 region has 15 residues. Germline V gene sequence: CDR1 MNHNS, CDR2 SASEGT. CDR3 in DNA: TGTGCCAGCAACCTCCCGGGCCGAATGGGCAATGAGCAGTTCTTC. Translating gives CASNLPGRMGNEQFF.

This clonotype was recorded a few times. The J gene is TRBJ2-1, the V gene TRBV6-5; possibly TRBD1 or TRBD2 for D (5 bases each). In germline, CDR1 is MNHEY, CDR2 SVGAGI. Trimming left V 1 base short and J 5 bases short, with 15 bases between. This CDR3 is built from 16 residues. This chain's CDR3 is CASSYFQGVRDNEQFF. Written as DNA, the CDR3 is TGTGCCAGCAGTTACTTTCAGGGAGTAAGGGACAATGAGCAGTTCTTC.

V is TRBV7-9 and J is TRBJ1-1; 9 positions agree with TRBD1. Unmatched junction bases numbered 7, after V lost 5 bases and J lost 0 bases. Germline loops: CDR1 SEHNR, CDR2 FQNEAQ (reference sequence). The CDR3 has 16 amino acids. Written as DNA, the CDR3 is TGTGCCAGCAGCATCCTGGACAGGGGATTGAACACTGAAGCTTTCTTT. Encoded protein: CASSILDRGLNTEAFF.

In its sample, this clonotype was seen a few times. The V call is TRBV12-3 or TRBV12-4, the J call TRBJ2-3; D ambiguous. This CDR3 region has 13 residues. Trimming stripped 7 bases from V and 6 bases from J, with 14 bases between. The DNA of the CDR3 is TGTGCCAGCACCCGGCGATCTCCCGATACGCAGTATTTT. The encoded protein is CASTRRSPDTQYF.

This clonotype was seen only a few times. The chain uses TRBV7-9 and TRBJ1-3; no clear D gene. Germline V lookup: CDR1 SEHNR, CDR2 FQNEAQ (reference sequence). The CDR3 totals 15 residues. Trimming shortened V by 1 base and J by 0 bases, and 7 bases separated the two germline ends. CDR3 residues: CASSLVGSSGNTIYF. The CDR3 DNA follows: TGTGCCAGCAGCTTAGTGGGAAGCTCTGGAAACACCATATATTTT.

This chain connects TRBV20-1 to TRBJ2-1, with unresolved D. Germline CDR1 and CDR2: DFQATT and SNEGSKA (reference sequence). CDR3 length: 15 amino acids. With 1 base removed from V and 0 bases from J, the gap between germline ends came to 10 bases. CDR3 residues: CSARGVASSYNEQFF. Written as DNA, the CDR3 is TGCAGTGCTAGAGGTGTGGCGAGCTCCTACAATGAGCAGTTCTTC.

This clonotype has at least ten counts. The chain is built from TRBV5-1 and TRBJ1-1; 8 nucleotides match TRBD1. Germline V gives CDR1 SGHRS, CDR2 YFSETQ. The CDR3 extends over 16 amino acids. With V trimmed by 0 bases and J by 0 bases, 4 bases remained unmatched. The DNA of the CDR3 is TGCGCCAGCAGCTTGGGTCAGACAGGGGTGAACACTGAAGCTTTCTTT. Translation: CASSLGQTGVNTEAFF.

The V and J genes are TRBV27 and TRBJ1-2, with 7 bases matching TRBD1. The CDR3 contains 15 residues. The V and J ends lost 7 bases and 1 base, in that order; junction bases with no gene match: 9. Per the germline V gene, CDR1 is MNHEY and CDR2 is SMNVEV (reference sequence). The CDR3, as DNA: TGTGCCAGCATGCTATCGGGACAGCATAACTATGGCTACACCTTC. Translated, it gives CASMLSGQHNYGYTF.

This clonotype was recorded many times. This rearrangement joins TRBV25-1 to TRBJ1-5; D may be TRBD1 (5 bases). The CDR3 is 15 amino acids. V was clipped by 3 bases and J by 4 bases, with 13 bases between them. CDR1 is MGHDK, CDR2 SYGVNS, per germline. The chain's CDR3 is CASSEGGFSNQPQHF. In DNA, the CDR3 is TGTGCCAGCAGTGAGGGGGGATTCAGTAATCAGCCCCAGCATTTT. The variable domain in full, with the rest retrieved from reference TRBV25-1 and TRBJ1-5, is EADIYQTPRYLVIGTGKKITLECSQTMGHDKMYWYQQDPGMELHLIHYSYGVNSTEKGDLSSESTVSRIRTEHFPLTLESARPSHTSQYLCASSEGGFSNQPQHFGDGTRLSIL.

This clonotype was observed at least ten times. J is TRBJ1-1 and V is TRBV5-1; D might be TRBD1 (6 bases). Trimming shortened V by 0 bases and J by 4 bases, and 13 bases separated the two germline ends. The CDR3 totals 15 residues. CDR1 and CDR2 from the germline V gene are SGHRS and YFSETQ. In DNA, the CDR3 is TGCGCCAGCAGCTTGGCCGGGGGCGGGCGCACTGAAGCTTTCTTT. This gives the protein CASSLAGGGRTEAFF.

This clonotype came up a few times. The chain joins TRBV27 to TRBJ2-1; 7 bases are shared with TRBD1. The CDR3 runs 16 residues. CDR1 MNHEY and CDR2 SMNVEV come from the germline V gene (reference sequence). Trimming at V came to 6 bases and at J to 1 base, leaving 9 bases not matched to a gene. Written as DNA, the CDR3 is TGTGCCAGCAGCCAAACCGGGACAGTGTCCTACAATGAGCAGTTCTTC. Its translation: CASSQTGTVSYNEQFF.

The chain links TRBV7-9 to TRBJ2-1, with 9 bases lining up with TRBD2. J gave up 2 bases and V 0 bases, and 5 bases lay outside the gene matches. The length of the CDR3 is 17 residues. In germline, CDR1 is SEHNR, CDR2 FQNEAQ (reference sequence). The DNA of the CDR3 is TGTGCCAGCAGCTTAGCGGGGGCGGGAGGGCCCTACAATGAGCAGTTCTTC. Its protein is CASSLAGAGGPYNEQFF.

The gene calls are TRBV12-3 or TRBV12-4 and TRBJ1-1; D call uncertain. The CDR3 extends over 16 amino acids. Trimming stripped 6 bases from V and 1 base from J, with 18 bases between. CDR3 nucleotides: TGTGCCAGCAGCCCCGTGAGACGCGAACCGAACACTGAAGCTTTCTTT. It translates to CASSPVRREPNTEAFF.

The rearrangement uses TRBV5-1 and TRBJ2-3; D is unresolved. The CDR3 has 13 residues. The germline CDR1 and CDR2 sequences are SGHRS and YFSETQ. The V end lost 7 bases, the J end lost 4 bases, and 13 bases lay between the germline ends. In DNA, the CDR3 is TGCGCCAGCGGCAGGACGGTGTCAGATACGCAGTATTTT. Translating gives CASGRTVSDTQYF.

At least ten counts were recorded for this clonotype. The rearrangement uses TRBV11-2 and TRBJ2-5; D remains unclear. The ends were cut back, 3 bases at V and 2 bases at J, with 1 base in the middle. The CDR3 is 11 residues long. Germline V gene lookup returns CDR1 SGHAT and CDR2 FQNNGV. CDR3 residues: CASSFQETQYF. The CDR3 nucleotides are TGTGCCAGCAGCTTTCAAGAGACCCAGTACTTC.

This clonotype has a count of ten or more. CDR3 amino acids: CASSFNPAGLGYTF. The CDR3 DNA reads TGTGCCAGCAGTTTTAATCCCGCCGGTCTTGGCTACACCTTC. This chain connects TRBV12-3 or TRBV12-4 to TRBJ1-2; no firm D call. Trimming stripped 3 bases from V and 7 bases from J, with 15 bases between. The CDR3 has 14 residues.

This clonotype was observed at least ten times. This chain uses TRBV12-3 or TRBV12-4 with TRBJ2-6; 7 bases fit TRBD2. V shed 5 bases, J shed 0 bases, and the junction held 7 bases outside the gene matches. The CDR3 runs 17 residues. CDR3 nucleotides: TGTGCCAGCAGTCCTGAGGGAGGGCTCTCTGGGGCCAACGTCCTGACTTTC. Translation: CASSPEGGLSGANVLTF.

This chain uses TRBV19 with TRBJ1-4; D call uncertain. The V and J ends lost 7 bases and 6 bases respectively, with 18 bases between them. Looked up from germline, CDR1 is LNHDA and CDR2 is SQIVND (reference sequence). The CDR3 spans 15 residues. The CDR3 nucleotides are TGTGCCAGTAAGCCCGAGGCAACTGAGTATGAAAAACTGTTTTTT. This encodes CASKPEATEYEKLFF.

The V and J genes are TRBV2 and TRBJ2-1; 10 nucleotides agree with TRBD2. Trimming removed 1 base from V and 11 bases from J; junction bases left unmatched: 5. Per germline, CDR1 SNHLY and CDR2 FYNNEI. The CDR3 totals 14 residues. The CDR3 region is CASSEGTSGNQQFF. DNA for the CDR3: TGTGCCAGCAGTGAAGGGACTAGCGGAAACCAGCAGTTCTTC.

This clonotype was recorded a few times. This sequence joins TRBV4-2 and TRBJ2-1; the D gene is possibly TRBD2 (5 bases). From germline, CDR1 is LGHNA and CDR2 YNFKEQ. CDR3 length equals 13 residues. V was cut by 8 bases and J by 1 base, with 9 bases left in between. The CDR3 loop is CASSDFSYNEQFF. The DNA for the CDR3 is TGTGCCAGCTCGGACTTTTCCTACAATGAGCAGTTCTTC.

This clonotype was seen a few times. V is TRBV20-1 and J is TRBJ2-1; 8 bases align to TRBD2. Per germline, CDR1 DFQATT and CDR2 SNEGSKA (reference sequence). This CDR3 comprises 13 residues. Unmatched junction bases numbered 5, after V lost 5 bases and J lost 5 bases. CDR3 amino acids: CSAHSGEDNEQFF. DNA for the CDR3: TGCAGTGCTCATAGCGGGGAGGACAATGAGCAGTTCTTC.

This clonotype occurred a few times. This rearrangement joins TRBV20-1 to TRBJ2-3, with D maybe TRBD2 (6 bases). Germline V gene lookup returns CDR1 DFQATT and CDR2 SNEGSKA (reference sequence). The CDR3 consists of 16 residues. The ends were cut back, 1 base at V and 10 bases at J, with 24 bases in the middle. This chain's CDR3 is CSARAPGDFSGPAQYF. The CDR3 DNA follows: TGCAGTGCTAGAGCCCCGGGGGACTTCTCCGGCCCCGCGCAGTATTTT.

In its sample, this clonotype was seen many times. CDR3 nucleotide sequence: TGTGCCAGCAGCTTACAGGACAGCGGCCAGGGGGGCTACACCTTC. As protein: CASSLQDSGQGGYTF. The chain employs TRBV7-9 and TRBJ1-2; TRBD1 is a possible D gene (6 bases). Looked up from germline, CDR1 is SEHNR and CDR2 is FQNEAQ (reference sequence). The ends were cut back, 2 bases at V and 8 bases at J, with 18 bases in the middle. The CDR3 is 15 residues long.

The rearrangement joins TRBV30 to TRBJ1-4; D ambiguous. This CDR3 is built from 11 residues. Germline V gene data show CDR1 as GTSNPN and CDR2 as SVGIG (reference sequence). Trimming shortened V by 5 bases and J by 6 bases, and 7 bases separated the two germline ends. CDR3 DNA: TGTGCCTGGGGTGGATATGAAAAACTGTTTTTT. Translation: CAWGGYEKLFF.